The rows below give T cell receptor beta chains drawn from one sample of a study of sequential checkpoint blockade in melanoma. Using immunoSEQ multiplex PCR, the repertoire was profiled, and TCRdb retains in-frame clones only, with some absent. The repertoire has 30,000 to 40,000 clones, approximately 90% of them found once; the top ten carry roughly 12%. Sequencing used CD8+ T cells sorted from blood (inferred from file names), obtained from a patient given nivolumab and ipilimumab in sequence. Every receptor here comes from a human donor with melanoma. CDR3s include the opening cysteine and the closing phenylalanine or tryptophan. The order of the fields is D gene, V gene, J gene, clone size, CDR3 protein, CDR3 DNA. D genes are given only for firm matches. Part of the rows lack a size; the others show once, few, many or a class for expanded clones.

D gene: TRBD2
V gene: TRBV11-1
J gene: TRBJ2-1
clone size: .
CDR3 protein: CASSNSGNHNEQFF
CDR3 DNA: TGTGCCAGCAGTAATAGCGGGAATCATAATGAGCAGTTCTTC

D gene: .
V gene: TRBV5-1
J gene: TRBJ1-1
clone size: .
CDR3 protein: CASSLGSGEAFF
CDR3 DNA: TGCGCCAGCAGCTTGGGTTCGGGGGAAGCTTTCTTT

D gene: .
V gene: TRBV5-6
J gene: TRBJ1-2
clone size: .
CDR3 protein: CASSLDRFTGYTF
CDR3 DNA: TGTGCCAGCAGCCTCGACAGGTTCACAGGCTACACCTTC

D gene: .
V gene: TRBV9
J gene: TRBJ2-4
clone size: .
CDR3 protein: CASSDESAKNIQYF
CDR3 DNA: TGTGCCAGCAGCGATGAGTCGGCCAAAAACATTCAGTACTTC

D gene: TRBD1
V gene: TRBV5-6
J gene: TRBJ2-3
clone size: .
CDR3 protein: CASSFGQGADTQYF
CDR3 DNA: TGTGCCAGCAGCTTCGGACAGGGGGCAGATACGCAGTATTTT

D gene: .
V gene: TRBV7-8
J gene: TRBJ1-2
clone size: .
CDR3 protein: CASSPTQTGIGYTF
CDR3 DNA: TGTGCCAGCAGCCCCACCCAAACAGGGATTGGCTACACCTTC

D gene: .
V gene: TRBV7-9
J gene: TRBJ2-7
clone size: .
CDR3 protein: CASSLTGIYYEQYF
CDR3 DNA: TGTGCCAGCAGCTTAACAGGGATTTATTACGAGCAGTACTTC

D gene: .
V gene: TRBV29-1
J gene: TRBJ1-5
clone size: .
CDR3 protein: CSVAQDYSNQPQHF
CDR3 DNA: TGCAGCGTTGCACAGGATTATAGCAATCAGCCCCAGCATTTT

D gene: .
V gene: TRBV4-1
J gene: TRBJ2-7
clone size: .
CDR3 protein: CASSQQGPDFVGTPYYEQYF
CDR3 DNA: TGCGCCAGCAGCCAGCAAGGCCCGGATTTTGTTGGGACTCCTTACTACGAGCAGTACTTC

D gene: .
V gene: TRBV11-1
J gene: TRBJ1-1
clone size: .
CDR3 protein: CASSPVSGTEAFF
CDR3 DNA: TGTGCCAGCAGCCCTGTGAGTGGCACTGAAGCTTTCTTT

D gene: .
V gene: TRBV2
J gene: TRBJ2-2
clone size: once
CDR3 protein: CASNRATGELFF
CDR3 DNA: TGTGCCAGCAACAGGGCCACCGGGGAGCTGTTTTTT

D gene: .
V gene: TRBV27
J gene: TRBJ2-1
clone size: .
CDR3 protein: CASSFLSGLDEQFF
CDR3 DNA: TGTGCCAGCAGTTTCTTGAGCGGCCTAGATGAGCAGTTCTTC

D gene: .
V gene: TRBV29-1
J gene: TRBJ2-1
clone size: .
CDR3 protein: CSVRGLSDNNAPKLKFF
CDR3 DNA: TGCAGCGTTAGAGGACTAAGCGACAACAATGCGCCAAAACTCAAGTTCTTC

D gene: TRBD1
V gene: TRBV5-4
J gene: TRBJ2-4
clone size: .
CDR3 protein: CASSLVPGQGRNIQYF
CDR3 DNA: TGTGCCAGCAGCTTGGTTCCAGGACAGGGTCGCAACATTCAGTACTTC

D gene: TRBD2
V gene: TRBV27
J gene: TRBJ2-2
clone size: .
CDR3 protein: CASSLGLAGGRRLGELFF
CDR3 DNA: TGTGCCAGCAGCCTCGGACTAGCGGGAGGCCGAAGGCTTGGGGAGCTGTTTTTT

D gene: .
V gene: TRBV30
J gene: TRBJ2-7
clone size: once
CDR3 protein: CAWSVGGGYEQYF
CDR3 DNA: TGTGCCTGGAGTGTAGGGGGGGGTTACGAGCAGTACTTC

D gene: TRBD2
V gene: TRBV4-1
J gene: TRBJ2-7
clone size: .
CDR3 protein: CASSQDSTSGGSYEQYF
CDR3 DNA: TGCGCCAGCAGCCAAGATAGCACTAGCGGGGGATCCTACGAGCAGTACTTC

D gene: TRBD1
V gene: TRBV2
J gene: TRBJ1-2
clone size: few
CDR3 protein: CASSEALRDRGLGYTF
CDR3 DNA: TGTGCCAGCAGTGAAGCGCTTCGGGACAGGGGGCTCGGCTACACCTTC

D gene: .
V gene: TRBV10-2
J gene: TRBJ2-3
clone size: .
CDR3 protein: CASSALSVRGTDTQYF
CDR3 DNA: TGCGCCAGCAGTGCCTTGAGTGTTCGAGGCACAGATACGCAGTATTTT

D gene: .
V gene: TRBV2
J gene: TRBJ2-2
clone size: .
CDR3 protein: CASSTHVVNAGELFF
CDR3 DNA: TGTGCCAGCAGTACACACGTCGTGAACGCCGGGGAGCTGTTTTTT

D gene: .
V gene: TRBV7-9
J gene: TRBJ2-1
clone size: .
CDR3 protein: CASSLASGSNEQFF
CDR3 DNA: TGTGCCAGCAGCTTAGCGTCAGGGTCTAATGAGCAGTTCTTC

D gene: .
V gene: TRBV29-1
J gene: TRBJ2-2
clone size: .
CDR3 protein: CSVLGAGKDTGELFF
CDR3 DNA: TGCAGCGTTCTTGGGGCGGGGAAGGACACCGGGGAGCTGTTTTTT

D gene: TRBD2
V gene: TRBV7-9
J gene: TRBJ2-3
clone size: .
CDR3 protein: CASSPRTSGRAGDTQYF
CDR3 DNA: TGTGCCAGCAGCCCCAGGACTAGCGGGAGGGCCGGGGATACGCAGTATTTT

D gene: TRBD2
V gene: TRBV27
J gene: TRBJ2-3
clone size: .
CDR3 protein: CASNLAGGADTQYF
CDR3 DNA: TGTGCCAGCAACCTAGCGGGAGGGGCAGATACGCAGTATTTT

D gene: .
V gene: TRBV6-1
J gene: TRBJ1-6
clone size: .
CDR3 protein: CASSGWWTENSPLHF
CDR3 DNA: TGTGCCAGCAGCGGATGGTGGACAGAAAATTCACCCCTCCACTTT

D gene: TRBD2
V gene: TRBV9
J gene: TRBJ2-7
clone size: .
CDR3 protein: CASSVGLAATYEQYF
CDR3 DNA: TGTGCCAGCAGCGTAGGCCTAGCGGCCACCTACGAGCAGTACTTC

D gene: .
V gene: TRBV19
J gene: TRBJ2-6
clone size: .
CDR3 protein: CASSEDGISGANVLTF
CDR3 DNA: TGTGCCAGTAGTGAAGACGGGATTTCTGGGGCCAACGTCCTGACTTTC

D gene: .
V gene: TRBV5-1
J gene: TRBJ2-1
clone size: .
CDR3 protein: CASSLGQGGYNEQFF
CDR3 DNA: TGCGCCAGCAGCCTTGGACAAGGGGGCTACAATGAGCAGTTCTTC

D gene: TRBD1
V gene: TRBV9
J gene: TRBJ1-5
clone size: .
CDR3 protein: CASSGTGSNQPQHF
CDR3 DNA: TGTGCCAGCAGCGGGACAGGGTCCAATCAGCCCCAGCATTTT

D gene: .
V gene: TRBV7-9
J gene: TRBJ2-5
clone size: .
CDR3 protein: CASSLAAQETQYF
CDR3 DNA: TGTGCCAGCAGCTTAGCGGCCCAAGAGACCCAGTACTTC

D gene: TRBD1
V gene: TRBV7-9
J gene: TRBJ2-5
clone size: .
CDR3 protein: CASSDREETQYF
CDR3 DNA: TGTGCCAGCAGCGACAGGGAGGAGACCCAGTACTTC

D gene: TRBD1
V gene: TRBV28
J gene: TRBJ1-1
clone size: .
CDR3 protein: CASSSVTGGTEAFF
CDR3 DNA: TGTGCCAGCAGTTCGGTCACAGGGGGCACTGAAGCTTTCTTT